Following are 18 T cell receptor beta chains from one sample sequenced in a study of shared clonotypes between healthy human individuals. The table came from immunoSEQ multiplex PCR; TCRdb's copy has only in-frame clones and leaves some out. Altogether about 2.4 million clones are present, 93% being singletons, with the ten largest covering roughly 0.36%. Sequenced input: naive CD4+ T cells from PBMCs. Documented subset: CD45RA+ positively selected. The receptor set was obtained from a man younger than 30 in good health. Some clones in this sample may be carry-over from other donors' samples.

The V call is TRBV19, the J call TRBJ2-1; TRBD2 matches at 7 bases. This CDR3 contains 16 residues. The junction had 18 bases not matched to a gene; V was cut back by 7 bases and J by 9 bases. Germline loops: CDR1 LNHDA, CDR2 SQIVND (reference sequence). The CDR3 DNA is TGTGCCAGTATGGGGTTTTGGGGGAGGGCCCCCGGTGAGCAGTTCTTC. Translating gives CASMGFWGRAPGEQFF. The full variable domain, its missing parts supplied by reference TRBV19 and TRBJ2-1, is DGGITQSPKYLFRKEGQNVTLSCEQNLNHDAMYWYRQDPGQGLRLIYYSQIVNDFQKGDIAEGYSVSREKKESFPLTVTSAQKNPTAFYLCASMGFWGRAPGEQFFGPGTRLTVL.

This sequence joins TRBV18 and TRBJ2-4; a possible D gene is TRBD1 (5 bases). Per the germline V gene, CDR1 is KGHSH and CDR2 is LQKENI. The CDR3 consists of 14 residues. The ends were cut back, 2 bases at V and 10 bases at J, with 15 bases in the middle. CDR3 nucleotide sequence: TGTGCCAGCTCACCAAGGGCCCAAGGGGATATTCAGTACTTC. This sequence encodes CASSPRAQGDIQYF.

A remark on this clone: The sample carries other DNA sequences with the same CDR3. The rearrangement joins TRBV6-5 to TRBJ1-6; D gene uncertain. Germline-derived CDR1 and CDR2 are MNHEY and SVGAGI. Trimming shortened V by 4 bases and J by 7 bases, and 5 bases separated the two germline ends. The CDR3 loop spans 12 amino acids. Written as DNA, the CDR3 is TGTGCCAGCAGTTTACCCAATTCACCCCTCCACTTT. It yields the protein CASSLPNSPLHF.

The gene calls are TRBV29-1 and TRBJ1-1; possibly TRBD1 for D (6 bases). The germline CDR1 and CDR2 sequences are SQVTM and ANQGSEA. The CDR3 has 13 amino acids. The germline V and J ends were trimmed by 7 bases and 2 bases, with 14 bases remaining between them. The CDR3 protein is CSGTGPPNTEAFF. CDR3 in DNA: TGCAGCGGTACAGGGCCCCCCAACACTGAAGCTTTCTTT. The full variable domain, rest sourced from reference TRBV29-1 and TRBJ1-1, is SAVISQKPSRDICQRGTSLTIQCQVDSQVTMMFWYRQQPGQSLTLIATANQGSEATYESGFVIDKFPISRPNLTFSTLTVSNMSPEDSSIYLCSGTGPPNTEAFFGQGTRLTVV.

The count of this clone is one. V is TRBV18 and J is TRBJ1-2, with D maybe TRBD1 (5 bases). Germline V gene data show CDR1 as KGHSH and CDR2 as LQKENI. V lost 2 bases, J lost 3 bases, and 13 bases lay in between. CDR3 length equals 15 residues. Here the CDR3 DNA reads TGTGCCAGCTCACCAGGGTGGGGCGCGGACTATGGCTACACCTTC. This encodes CASSPGWGADYGYTF.

The chain employs TRBV2 and TRBJ1-2; no definite D call. In germline, CDR1 is SNHLY, CDR2 FYNNEI. V was trimmed by 7 bases and J by 2 bases, leaving 11 bases between them. CDR3 length: 13 amino acids. DNA of the CDR3: TGTGCCAGCACCCTTGGAGGGAACTATGGCTACACCTTC. It translates to CASTLGGNYGYTF.

The chain links TRBV28 to TRBJ2-5; D is tentatively TRBD1 or TRBD2 (5 bases each). CDR3 length equals 12 residues. CDR1 and CDR2 from the germline V gene are MDHEN and SYDVKM. V was cut by 7 bases and J by 7 bases, with 13 bases left in between. The CDR3 sequence: CASTGTRVTQYF. The DNA for the CDR3 is TGTGCCAGCACCGGGACGCGGGTGACCCAGTACTTC.

The chain couples TRBV18 to TRBJ2-7; TRBD2 is a possible D gene (7 bases). The CDR3 consists of 14 residues. Germline CDR1 is KGHSH and CDR2 is LQKENI. The V end was cut by 2 bases, the J end by 7 bases, with 15 bases between. CDR3 residues: CASSPEGGNGEQYF. The CDR3 DNA is TGTGCCAGCTCACCAGAGGGGGGGAATGGGGAGCAGTACTTC.

The rearrangement joins TRBV19 to TRBJ2-1, with a possible D match to TRBD1 (6 bases). The CDR3 runs 15 residues. Trimming removed 10 bases at V and 0 bases at J, with 16 bases between. Germline values: CDR1 LNHDA, CDR2 SQIVND (reference sequence). CDR3 protein: CATRGSGNSYNEQFF. As DNA, the CDR3 is TGTGCCACTAGGGGGAGCGGCAACTCCTACAATGAGCAGTTCTTC.

V and J are TRBV11-3 and TRBJ2-1; D gene uncertain. Looked up from germline, CDR1 is SGHNT and CDR2 is YENEEA. The CDR3 covers 14 residues. V was pared by 3 bases and J by 0 bases, with 6 bases between. Here the CDR3 DNA reads TGTGCCAGCAGCTTGGGCGCCTCCTACAATGAGCAGTTCTTC. The encoded protein is CASSLGASYNEQFF.

The chain is built from TRBV2 and TRBJ2-5, with 7 bases that match TRBD2. Germline V gene lookup returns CDR1 SNHLY and CDR2 FYNNEI. This CDR3 region has 15 residues. Germline trimming cut 7 bases from V and 0 bases from J; bases unmatched to any gene: 8. The CDR3 DNA reads TGTGCCAGCACCCCGGGCGGGAGTGACCAAGAGACCCAGTACTTC. Translation gives CASTPGGSDQETQYF.

CDR3 amino acids: CASSEVGGLTEAFF. The CDR3 coding sequence is TGCGCCAGCAGCGAGGTCGGGGGGCTCACTGAAGCTTTCTTT. The genes are TRBV5-1 and TRBJ1-1; D possibly corresponds to TRBD1 (6 bases). The germline CDR1 and CDR2 sequences are SGHRS and YFSETQ. CDR3 length: 14 residues. Trimming took 4 bases from V and 4 from J, leaving 14 bases between them.

As to this clone: At one boundary the junction diverges from the germline segment, which might be a read error. The V and J genes are TRBV2 and TRBJ1-2; maybe TRBD1 (5 bases). The CDR3 has 15 residues. Per germline, CDR1 SNHLY and CDR2 FYNNEI. The CDR3 DNA reads as TGTGCCAGCAGTGAAATTTGGGACCCTAAATATGGCTACACCTTC. Residues: CASSEIWDPKYGYTF.

For this clone: In the same sample, other DNA sequences code for this CDR3. The chain uses TRBV11-3 and TRBJ2-1, with no clear D. CDR1 and CDR2 (germline): SGHNT, YENEEA. The length of the CDR3 is 15 residues. Trimming took off 1 base at V and 1 base at J, with 8 bases between the two ends. CDR3 region: CASSLGTVSYNEQFF. The CDR3 nucleotides are TGTGCCAGCAGCTTAGGAACTGTGTCCTACAATGAGCAGTTCTTC.

The chain couples TRBV18 to TRBJ2-7; tentatively, D is TRBD1 or TRBD2 (5 bases each). Germline CDR1 and CDR2: KGHSH and LQKENI. The CDR3 extends over 16 amino acids. With 3 bases removed from V and 1 base from J, the gap between germline ends came to 16 bases. The CDR3 loop is CASSPGTPRNSYEQYF. DNA of the CDR3: TGTGCCAGCTCACCGGGGACCCCGCGGAATTCCTACGAGCAGTACTTC.

CDR3 in DNA: TGTGCCAGCAGCTTACCAGGGAGCCCTATCTCCGAGCAGTACTTC. Encoded protein: CASSLPGSPISEQYF. V usage is TRBV7-8 and J usage is TRBJ2-7, with D perhaps assigned TRBD1 or TRBD2 (5 bases each). The CDR3 extends over 15 amino acids. V lost 2 bases to trimming and J lost 6 bases, with 17 bases between them. The germline CDR1 and CDR2 sequences are SGHVS and FQNEAQ.

A note on this clone: Within the sample, other DNA sequences also encode this same CDR3. The chain has TRBV5-1 and TRBJ1-1, with D perhaps matching TRBD1 (6 bases). This CDR3 contains 14 residues. V gave up 1 base and J gave up 1 base, with 8 bases separating them. Germline assignment: CDR1 SGHRS and CDR2 YFSETQ. This chain's CDR3 is CASSLLQGNTEAFF. CDR3 bases: TGCGCCAGCAGCTTGCTACAGGGGAACACTGAAGCTTTCTTT. The full variable domain, with the rest looked up from reference TRBV5-1 and TRBJ1-1, is KAGVTQTPRYLIKTRGQQVTLSCSPISGHRSVSWYQQTPGQGLQFLFEYFSETQRNKGNFPGRFSGRQFSNSRSEMNVSTLELGDSALYLCASSLLQGNTEAFFGQGTRLTVV.

V usage is TRBV28 and J usage is TRBJ2-1; 12 bases are shared with TRBD2. CDR3 size: 15 residues. Germline V gene lookup returns CDR1 MDHEN and CDR2 SYDVKM. V lost 6 bases and J lost 9; bases outside the gene matches: 9. For the CDR3, the DNA is TGTGCCAGCAGAGAGACTAGCGGGAGCTTTGGTGAGCAGTTCTTC. Translated, it gives CASRETSGSFGEQFF. Combining the CDR3 with reference TRBV28 and TRBJ2-1 gives the whole variable domain DVKVTQSSRYLVKRTGEKVFLECVQDMDHENMFWYRQDPGLGLRLIYFSYDVKMKEKGDIPEGYSVSREKKERFSLILESASTNQTSMYLCASRETSGSFGEQFFGPGTRLTVL.